A selection of T cell receptor beta chains follows, all from one sample in a study of radiation and T cells in renal cell carcinoma. Profiled with immunoSEQ multiplex PCR; TCRdb holds only in-frame clones, not every one. The sample holds some 8,800 clones; 55% to 70% are singletons and the top ten take around 21%. The source was tumor tissue, collected from a patient whose treatment was nephrectomy without radiotherapy. These receptors originate from a man aged 55 to 70 with renal cell carcinoma. Both conserved end residues are part of each CDR3. A D gene is named only where the DNA matches it firmly. Size tells how often a clone was seen (once, few, many) or the class of an expanded clone, and some rows leave it out.

J	size	V	D	CDR3	DNA
TRBJ2-6	-	TRBV7-9	-	CASYRVDRSGANVLTF	TGTGCCAGTTACAGGGTGGATCGCTCTGGGGCCAACGTCCTGACTTTC
TRBJ1-5	-	TRBV5-3	-	CARSLPWVGQPQHF	TGTGCCAGAAGCTTGCCGTGGGTAGGGCAGCCCCAGCATTTT
TRBJ1-2	-	TRBV5-4	-	CASSSRTEPRTGYTF	TGTGCCAGCAGCTCCCGGACCGAACCCAGGACCGGCTACACCTTC
TRBJ2-5	once	TRBV7-2	TRBD2	CASSLVWRGGQETQYF	TGTGCCAGCAGCTTAGTCTGGCGGGGGGGGCAAGAGACCCAGTACTTC
TRBJ2-2	-	TRBV6-1	TRBD2	CASSGGGTGELFF	TGTGCCAGCAGCGGGGGGGGCACCGGGGAGCTGTTTTTT
TRBJ2-2	-	TRBV11-2	-	CASSSTGSGGGELFF	TGTGCCAGCAGCTCTACGGGTTCCGGCGGCGGGGAGCTGTTTTTT
TRBJ2-6	-	TRBV5-6	-	CASSLGESGANVLTF	TGTGCCAGCAGCTTGGGAGAATCTGGGGCCAACGTCCTGACTTTC
TRBJ2-1	-	TRBV7-2	-	CASSRSGALSGEQFF	TGTGCCAGCAGCCGCAGCGGAGCCTTATCCGGTGAGCAGTTCTTC
TRBJ2-7	-	TRBV7-3	TRBD2	CASSLSLAGVGEQYF	TGTGCCAGCAGCTTAAGCCTAGCGGGGGTTGGCGAGCAGTACTTC
TRBJ2-5	-	TRBV5-1	-	CASSLYQETQYF	TGCGCCAGCAGCTTGTACCAAGAGACCCAGTACTTC
TRBJ2-5	-	TRBV5-4	-	CASSSGGQETQYF	TGTGCCAGCAGCTCCGGGGGACAAGAGACCCAGTACTTC
TRBJ1-5	-	TRBV28	-	CASSLVGTVNQPQHF	TGTGCCAGCAGTTTAGTGGGGACGGTCAATCAGCCCCAGCATTTT
TRBJ1-2	-	TRBV6-5	TRBD1	CASSRQGYNYGYTF	TGTGCCAGCAGTCGACAGGGCTATAACTATGGCTACACCTTC
TRBJ2-5	once	TRBV27	TRBD1	CASTPGTGDRGTQYF	TGTGCCAGCACTCCCGGGACAGGGGATAGGGGGACCCAGTACTTC
TRBJ1-1	-	TRBV5-5	-	CASQDYTEAFF	TGTGCCAGCCAGGACTACACTGAAGCTTTCTTT
TRBJ2-7	-	TRBV4-2	-	CASSQDEQYF	TGTGCCAGCAGCCAAGACGAGCAGTACTTC
TRBJ2-4	-	TRBV11-2	-	CASSLTRWDIQYF	TGTGCCAGCAGCTTGACACGGTGGGACATTCAGTACTTC
TRBJ2-6	-	TRBV7-6	-	CASSWVGANVLTF	TGTGCCAGCAGCTGGGTGGGGGCCAACGTCCTGACTTTC
TRBJ2-5	-	TRBV6-5	-	CASRTPWGLETQYF	TGTGCCAGCAGAACGCCTTGGGGTTTAGAGACCCAGTACTTC
TRBJ1-2	-	TRBV2	-	CASTLGDYGYTF	TGTGCCAGCACCCTGGGGGACTATGGCTACACCTTC
TRBJ1-3	-	TRBV7-9	TRBD1	CASSSTRTGNFSGNTIYF	TGTGCCAGCAGCTCTACCCGGACAGGAAATTTCTCTGGAAACACCATATATTTT
TRBJ2-2	-	TRBV7-9	-	CASSLDGNTGELFF	TGTGCCAGCAGCTTGGACGGTAACACCGGGGAGCTGTTTTTT
TRBJ1-1	-	TRBV19	-	CASSIGGVGTEAFF	TGTGCCAGTAGTATTGGGGGCGTCGGGACTGAAGCTTTCTTT
TRBJ1-3	-	TRBV19	-	CASSIGSSGNTIYF	TGTGCCAGTAGTATTGGCAGCTCTGGAAACACCATATATTTT
TRBJ2-3	-	TRBV18	TRBD1	CASSPGTGGKDTQYF	TGTGCCAGCTCACCAGGCACAGGGGGTAAGGATACGCAGTATTTT
TRBJ1-1	-	TRBV19	-	CASSIMRRGDPLFF	TGTGCCAGTAGTATTATGAGAAGGGGTGACCCGTTATTCTTT
TRBJ2-1	-	TRBV10-2	-	CASTPRSNNEQFF	TGCGCCAGCACCCCCAGGTCAAACAATGAGCAGTTCTTC
TRBJ2-4	-	TRBV29-1	-	CSVSPPEPRNIQYF	TGCAGCGTTTCCCCACCCGAGCCCAGAAACATTCAGTACTTC
TRBJ1-5	few	TRBV7-2	-	CASSDDRTLSPQHF	TGTGCCAGCAGCGATGACAGAACCCTATCGCCCCAGCATTTT
TRBJ2-7	-	TRBV27	-	CASSFSVSYEQYF	TGTGCCAGCAGTTTCTCGGTGTCCTACGAGCAGTACTTC
TRBJ1-2	-	TRBV4-3	-	CASSQAPDGYTF	TGCGCCAGCAGCCAAGCCCCAGATGGCTACACCTTC
TRBJ1-6	-	TRBV7-2	-	CASRDLSSPLHF	TGTGCCAGCAGGGACCTTAGCTCACCCCTCCACTTT
TRBJ2-7	-	TRBV19	TRBD2	CASQQLAGATYEQYF	TGTGCCAGCCAGCAACTAGCGGGAGCGACCTACGAGCAGTACTTC